The entry below describes one T cell receptor (beta chain). Its antigen is as yet unknown. The data are from a study of T cells after yellow fever vaccination. General study results and limits: High-abundance clonotypes from the bulk population could contaminate FACS-sorted repertoires. Most primary-vaccination clones recurred post-booster (approximately 95% CD4, roughly 87% CD8). Although the secondary response was weaker, it peaked faster, at day 5 versus 15.

TCR cDNA was made by 5'RACE template switching, adding a universal primer site and UMIs. Via MiXCR, TCRdb re-called the 5' RACE reads, giving one row per CDR3 protein. The sample includes hundreds of thousands of distinct CDR3 sequences, approximately 13% of them seen just once. The specimen was PBMCs, collected on the day of the yellow fever booster vaccination. The source of this sequence is a man aged 25-40 years who received the YFV17D yellow fever vaccine.

CDR3 nucleotides: TGCAGTGCTAACACCCGGACAGCTTATAATTCACCCCTCCACTTT. Translating it yields CSANTRTAYNSPLHF. V usage is TRBV20-1 and J usage is TRBJ1-6, with D tentatively TRBD1 (6 bases). The CDR3 runs 15 residues. V was clipped by 4 bases and J by 4 bases, with 14 bases between them. Germline V gene lookup returns CDR1 DFQATT and CDR2 SNEGSKA (reference sequence).